In its sample, the clone carrying this T cell receptor (beta chain) was seen once. The record originates from a study of blood T cell repertoires in COVID-19. Background on the study: The study drew acute and convalescent COVID-19 samples from the United States, Italy and Spain. In each case, the material was cDNA or gDNA derived from T cells, B-cell-depleted T cells, or PBMCs.

Trimming pared 1 base from V and 2 bases from J, leaving 10 bases between. This CDR3 contains 15 residues. Germline CDR1 is KGHDR and CDR2 is SFDVKD. Original processing notes: Reference gene primers were amplified, and this amplification served to estimate nucleated cell counts. The assay was immunoSEQ multiplex PCR, and TCRdb's table has in-frame clones only and misses some. V and J calls and clone size are given by that table; D and trimming were obtained from the DNA. The repertoire holds under 250,000 clones, roughly 80% seen once, with roughly 9.8% in the top ten. The specimen was peripheral blood. This receptor was obtained from a man older than 75 with acute or convalescent COVID-19. J is TRBJ2-5 and V is TRBV24-1; D ambiguous. CDR3 sequence reads: CATSDLTSSQETQYF. The CDR3, as DNA: TGTGCCACCAGTGATTTAACGAGCTCTCAAGAGACCCAGTACTTC.